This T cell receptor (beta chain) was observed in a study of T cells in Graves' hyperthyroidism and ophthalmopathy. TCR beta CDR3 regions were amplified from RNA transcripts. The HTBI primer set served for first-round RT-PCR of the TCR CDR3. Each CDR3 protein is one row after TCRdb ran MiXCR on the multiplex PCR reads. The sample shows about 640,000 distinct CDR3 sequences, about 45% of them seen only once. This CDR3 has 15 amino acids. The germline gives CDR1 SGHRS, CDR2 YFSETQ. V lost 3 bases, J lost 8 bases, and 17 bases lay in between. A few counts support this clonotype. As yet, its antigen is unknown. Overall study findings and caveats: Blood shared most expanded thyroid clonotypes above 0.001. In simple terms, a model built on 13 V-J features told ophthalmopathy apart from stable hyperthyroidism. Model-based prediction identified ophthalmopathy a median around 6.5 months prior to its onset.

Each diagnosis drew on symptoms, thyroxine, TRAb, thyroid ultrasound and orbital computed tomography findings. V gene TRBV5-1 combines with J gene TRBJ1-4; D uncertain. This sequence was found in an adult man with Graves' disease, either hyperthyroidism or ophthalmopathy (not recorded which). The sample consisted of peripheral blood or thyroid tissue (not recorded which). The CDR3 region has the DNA TGCGCCAGCAGCTCTTATGGCCAAGCCGGCGAAAAACTGTTTTTT. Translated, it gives CASSSYGQAGEKLFF.